This is a list of T cell receptor beta chains from one sample in a study of shared clonotypes between healthy human individuals. Repertoires were generated with immunoSEQ multiplex PCR, while TCRdb's copy carries only in-frame clones and drops some. The sample comprises hundreds of thousands of clones, more than 95% of which are singletons, and approximately 0.3% rests with the top ten. Sequenced material: naive CD8+ T cells sorted from blood. The source of these receptors is a man under 40 in good health. Both conserved end residues are part of each CDR3. A clone size is listed for some rows: how often the clone was seen (once, few, many), or a class if it is expanded.

abundance	v_gene	len	CDR3aa
-	TRBV11-2	14	CASSFATGAYEQYF
-	TRBV5-1	15	CASSSTGRPIETQYF
once	TRBV5-1	15	CASSSTGHPQETQYF
once	TRBV7-9	15	CASSLGLAATDTQYF
once	TRBV7-9	13	CASSFQRTDTQYF
-	TRBV29-1	17	CSVQGRDRGRGYNEQFF
-	TRBV19	15	CASCESGDPGETQYF
once	TRBV19	15	CASSIYEGANQPQHF
-	TRBV7-9	15	CASSLGLAGAYEQYF
-	TRBV5-8	14	CASSFGQGGEKLFF
-	TRBV7-8	15	CATNWGQGLAYEQYF
once	TRBV7-9	13	CASSLEDNYEQYF
-	TRBV27	14	CASSLEFSYNEQFF
-	TRBV27	13	CASSFRGYNEQFF
-	TRBV19	14	CASSIRGQGSEQYF
-	TRBV13	16	CASSSIAGVPYNEQFF
-	TRBV2	16	CASSVSRDRDPDTQYF
-	TRBV11-3	12	CASSSSGNEQFF
-	TRBV7-9	14	CASSLPGFDTEAFF
-	TRBV6-5	13	CASSLLMRNEQFF
-	TRBV6-5	13	CASSYSIHYEQYF
-	TRBV5-1	16	CASSLHGQGTGNTIYF
-	TRBV10-1	16	CASSESYRDETGELFF
-	TRBV28	16	CASSLIGGVGAYEQYF
once	TRBV19	15	CASSIIAGESYEQYF
-	TRBV11-2	15	CASSFADRGHEKLFF
-	TRBV11-2	15	CASSPYRRQQETQYF
-	TRBV27	13	CASFPQGFDEQFF
-	TRBV4-3	14	CASSQDRGPYGYTF
-	TRBV5-1	15	CASRALQGSGNTIYF
-	TRBV27	15	CASSLRLAGGYEQYF
-	TRBV7-6	13	CASSLGRGYEQYF
-	TRBV13	15	CASSFRTSGQETQYF
-	TRBV11-2	18	CASSPYSSSGIGYNEQFF
-	TRBV11-2	16	CASSTLAVGNTGELFF
-	TRBV5-1	14	CASSLLAGGYEQYF
once	TRBV6-5	14	CASRYGHNTGELFF
-	TRBV5-1	15	CASSLVQGAGDEQFF
-	TRBV2	15	CASSEGLAKTDTQYF
-	TRBV27	13	CASSTGSYNEQFF
-	TRBV10-3	12	CAIRDARYEQYF
-	TRBV5-6	12	CASSIGSYEQYF
-	TRBV27	13	CASRSDYTDTQYF
-	TRBV9	14	CASGGGGDPDGYTF
-	TRBV6-6	12	CASSLDSYEQYF